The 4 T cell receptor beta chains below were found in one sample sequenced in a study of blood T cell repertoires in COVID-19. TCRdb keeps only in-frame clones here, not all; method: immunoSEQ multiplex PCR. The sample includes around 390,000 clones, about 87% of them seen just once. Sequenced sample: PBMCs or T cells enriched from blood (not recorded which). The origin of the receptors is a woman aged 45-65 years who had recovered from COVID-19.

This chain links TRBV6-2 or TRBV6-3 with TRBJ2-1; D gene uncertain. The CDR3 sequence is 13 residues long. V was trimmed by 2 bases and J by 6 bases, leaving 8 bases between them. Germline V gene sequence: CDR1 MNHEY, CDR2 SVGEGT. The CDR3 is CASSYVQVNEQFF. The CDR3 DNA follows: TGTGCCAGCAGTTACGTGCAGGTCAATGAGCAGTTCTTC.

The CDR3 loop is CASSLARSGLLSTQETQYF. The DNA for the CDR3 is TGCGCCAGCAGCTTGGCCCGTAGCGGGTTACTATCGACACAAGAGACCCAGTACTTC. This chain links TRBV5-1 with TRBJ2-5, with 7 nucleotides matching TRBD2. Germline-derived CDR1 and CDR2 are SGHRS and YFSETQ. V was clipped by 0 bases and J by 2 bases; unmatched bases: 16. The CDR3 sequence is 19 residues long.

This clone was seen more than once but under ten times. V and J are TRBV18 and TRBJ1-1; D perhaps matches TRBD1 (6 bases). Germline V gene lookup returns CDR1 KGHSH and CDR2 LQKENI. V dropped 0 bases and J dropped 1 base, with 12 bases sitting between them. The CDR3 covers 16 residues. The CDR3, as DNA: TGTGCCAGCTCACCACCTCGACAGGTTACGAACACTGAAGCTTTCTTT. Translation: CASSPPRQVTNTEAFF.

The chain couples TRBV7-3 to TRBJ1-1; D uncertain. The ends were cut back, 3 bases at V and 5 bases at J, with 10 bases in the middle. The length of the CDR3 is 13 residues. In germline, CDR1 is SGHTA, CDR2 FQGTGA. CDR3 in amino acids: CASSLVSGTEAFF. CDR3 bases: TGTGCCAGCAGCTTGGTGAGTGGTACTGAAGCTTTCTTT.